Below are 18 T cell receptor beta chains sequenced from a single sample in a study of long-term antiretroviral therapy in people with HIV. At survey level, the immunoSEQ assay was run in its v3.0 version. TCRdb's table, derived via immunoSEQ multiplex PCR, lists solely in-frame clones and lacks some. The sample carries 25,000 to 30,000 clones, just over 90% recorded once. The sequences come from unsorted PBMCs, collected 3.1 years after starting antiretroviral therapy. These receptors were collected from a man aged 18 to 35 with HIV.

This clone was counted a single time. This rearrangement joins TRBV11-1 to TRBJ2-7, with D possibly being TRBD1 (5 bases). This CDR3 has 14 amino acids. Germline V gene lookup returns CDR1 SGHAT and CDR2 FQDESV (reference sequence). Trimming pared 0 bases from V and 2 bases from J, leaving 8 bases between. DNA for the CDR3: TGTGCCAGCAGCTTAGCAGGGGCCACCTACGAGCAGTACTTC. Translated, it gives CASSLAGATYEQYF.

The V call is TRBV25-1, the J call TRBJ1-2; perhaps TRBD1 as D (6 bases). Deletions cut 4 bases from V and 5 bases from J, with 14 bases between. The CDR3 has 14 amino acids. Germline lookup yields CDR1 MGHDK and CDR2 SYGVNS. CDR3 sequence (DNA): TGTGCCAGCAGTGTGACAGGTGGAAGATATGGCTACACCTTC. Translation: CASSVTGGRYGYTF.

The CDR3 sequence: CASSPGTGKSSYEQYF. The CDR3 bases are TGTGCCAGCAGCCCAGGGACAGGGAAGAGCTCCTACGAGCAGTACTTC. The chain carries TRBV5-6 and TRBJ2-5; 9 bases are a match to TRBD1. Judging by the DNA end, TRBJ2-7 fits better; the J call may be wrong. The V gene's germline CDR1 is SGHDT and CDR2 YYEEEE. CDR3 length: 16 residues.

The rearrangement uses TRBV28 and TRBJ2-1; TRBD2 agrees at 11 bases. From germline, CDR1 is MDHEN and CDR2 SYDVKM. After removal of 4 bases from V and 0 bases from J, the junction contained 5 bases not matched to a gene. The CDR3 covers 17 residues. The DNA for the CDR3 is TGTGCCAGCAGTTCGGCTAGCGGGGGGAGCTCCTACAATGAGCAGTTCTTC. Amino acids: CASSSASGGSSYNEQFF. Using reference TRBV28 and TRBJ2-1 for the parts outside the CDR3, the full variable domain is DVKVTQSSRYLVKRTGEKVFLECVQDMDHENMFWYRQDPGLGLRLIYFSYDVKMKEKGDIPEGYSVSREKKERFSLILESASTNQTSMYLCASSSASGGSSYNEQFFGPGTRLTVL.

The genes are TRBV2 and TRBJ1-3; weak D call: TRBD1 (5 bases). This CDR3 has 15 residues. Germline V gene data show CDR1 as SNHLY and CDR2 as FYNNEI. Between the trimmed V and J ends, which lost 6 bases and 0 bases, there was a span of 12 bases. The CDR3 bases are TGTGCCAGCAGGGCTGGGACCTCCTCTGGAAACACCATATATTTT. Amino acid sequence: CASRAGTSSGNTIYF.

Here the CDR3 reads CASSSGGSLSNQPQHF. In DNA, the CDR3 is TGTGCCAGCTCCAGTGGCGGGTCCCTTAGCAATCAGCCCCAGCATTTT. This chain links TRBV18 with TRBJ1-5; no clear D. V was pared by 6 bases and J by 0 bases, with 15 bases between. Per germline, CDR1 KGHSH and CDR2 LQKENI. The length of the CDR3 is 16 residues.

The chain employs TRBV7-8 and TRBJ1-4; no firm D call. CDR3 length: 10 residues. V lost 6 bases to trimming and J lost 4 bases, with 0 bases between them. Germline V CDR1 and CDR2: SGHVS, FQNEAQ. CDR3 amino acids: CASSNEKLFF. The CDR3 DNA reads as TGTGCCAGCAGTAATGAAAAACTGTTTTTT.

The chain couples TRBV29-1 to TRBJ2-1; tentative D call: TRBD1 (5 bases). Trimming cost V 0 bases and J 2 bases, with 8 bases left between them. The CDR3 length is 14 residues. Germline CDR1 SQVTM, CDR2 ANQGSEA. CDR3 DNA sequence: TGCAGCGTTGAAGATCAAGGGGCCTACAATGAGCAGTTCTTC. This gives the protein CSVEDQGAYNEQFF.

This clone was seen more than once but under ten times. The chain joins TRBV19 to TRBJ1-5; 9 nucleotides align to TRBD1. V was clipped by 7 bases and J by 5 bases; unmatched bases: 12. CDR3 length: 16 amino acids. Germline lookup yields CDR1 LNHDA and CDR2 SQIVND (reference sequence). In DNA, the CDR3 is TGTGCCAGTACCACAGGACAGGGGAACTCATATCAGCCCCAGCATTTT. This codes for CASTTGQGNSYQPQHF. Drawing the rest from reference TRBV19 and TRBJ1-5, the complete variable domain is DGGITQSPKYLFRKEGQNVTLSCEQNLNHDAMYWYRQDPGQGLRLIYYSQIVNDFQKGDIAEGYSVSREKKESFPLTVTSAQKNPTAFYLCASTTGQGNSYQPQHFGDGTRLSIL.

The chain carries TRBV5-6 and TRBJ2-1, with 10 bases fitting TRBD1. Per germline, CDR1 SGHDT and CDR2 YYEEEE. The ends lost 0 bases at V and 2 bases at J; junction bases unmatched: 8. The CDR3 covers 18 residues. For the CDR3, the DNA is TGTGCCAGCAGCTTGGCCGACAGGGGGCAACCCCCCTACAATGAGCAGTTCTTC. It specifies CASSLADRGQPPYNEQFF.

This clone was seen only once. The rearrangement uses TRBV19 and TRBJ1-5, with D possibly being TRBD1 (5 bases). CDR3 length: 14 amino acids. In germline, CDR1 is LNHDA, CDR2 SQIVND (reference sequence). V was cut by 3 bases and J by 6 bases, with 12 bases left in between. The CDR3 sequence is CASSIGQGFQPQHF. DNA of the CDR3: TGTGCCAGTAGTATCGGGCAGGGCTTTCAGCCCCAGCATTTT.

V gene TRBV13 combines with J gene TRBJ2-3; no firm D call. V lost 5 bases, J lost 2 bases, and 17 bases lay in between. The CDR3 consists of 16 residues. CDR1 and CDR2 from the germline V gene are PRHDT and FYEKMQ (reference sequence). The CDR3 coding sequence is TGTGCCAGCAGCACCCCAGACGCGGTAGACACAGATACGCAGTATTTT. Its protein product is CASSTPDAVDTDTQYF.

The chain is built from TRBV12-5 and TRBJ2-2, with D tentatively TRBD1 (6 bases). This CDR3 comprises 13 residues. Germline V gene lookup returns CDR1 LGHNT and CDR2 FRNRAP. V was cut by 11 bases and J by 2 bases, with 12 bases left in between. The CDR3 coding sequence is TGTGCTGGCCGGACAGCCAACACCGGGGAGCTGTTTTTT. Translation: CAGRTANTGELFF.

This chain connects TRBV5-8 to TRBJ1-1; D remains unclear. Trimming cost V 5 bases and J 5 bases, with 7 bases left between them. This CDR3 region has 11 residues. In germline, CDR1 is SGHTS, CDR2 YDEGEE. The CDR3 DNA follows: TGTGCCAGCAGGGTGGTGACTGAAGCTTTCTTT. Amino acid sequence: CASRVVTEAFF.

This chain links TRBV19 with TRBJ1-2; no clear D. CDR1 LNHDA and CDR2 SQIVND come from the germline V gene (reference sequence). The V end lost 3 bases, the J end lost 1 base, and 9 bases lay between the germline ends. This CDR3 region has 14 residues. The CDR3 reads CASSIRGDNYGYTF. CDR3 DNA: TGTGCCAGTAGTATCCGGGGTGATAACTATGGCTACACCTTC.

Only one count was recorded for this clone. This chain uses TRBV19 with TRBJ2-3; a possible D gene is TRBD2 (6 bases). V was trimmed by 3 bases and J by 1 base, leaving 14 bases between them. The CDR3 runs 16 residues. CDR1 and CDR2 from the germline V gene are LNHDA and SQIVND (reference sequence). CDR3 DNA: TGTGCCAGTAGTATCAATTCGGGACTCCGCACAGATACGCAGTATTTT. This sequence encodes CASSINSGLRTDTQYF. The variable domain in full, with the rest retrieved from reference TRBV19 and TRBJ2-3, is DGGITQSPKYLFRKEGQNVTLSCEQNLNHDAMYWYRQDPGQGLRLIYYSQIVNDFQKGDIAEGYSVSREKKESFPLTVTSAQKNPTAFYLCASSINSGLRTDTQYFGPGTRLTVL.

This clone was observed a few times. CDR3 nucleotide sequence: TGTGCCAGCAGTCCCTCAGATTACGAGCAGTACTTC. It is translated as CASSPSDYEQYF. The chain combines TRBV6-1 with TRBJ2-7, with D unresolved. CDR1 and CDR2 from the germline V gene are MNHNS and SASEGT. Trimming stripped 5 bases from V and 4 bases from J, with 9 bases between. The CDR3 covers 12 residues.

This clone has more than one count but fewer than ten. The chain links TRBV18 to TRBJ1-1; TRBD1 aligns across 7 bases. The germline V gene has CDR1 KGHSH and CDR2 LQKENI. With V trimmed by 3 bases and J by 3 bases, 7 bases remained unmatched. CDR3 length: 15 residues. CDR3 sequence (DNA): TGTGCCAGCTCACCCACCGCAACAGGGGACACTGAAGCTTTCTTT. It codes for CASSPTATGDTEAFF.